Shown below are 10 T cell receptor beta chains from a single sample sequenced in a study of cytomegalovirus exposure and HLA in healthy donors. The PCR had 60 Vbeta and 13 Jbeta primers. The table came from immunoSEQ multiplex PCR; TCRdb's copy has only in-frame clones and leaves some out. Here the sample spans 200,000 or so clones, 84% being singletons. The source material was PBMCs. The receptors stem from a boy younger than 18 in good health and CMV-seronegative.

The chain has TRBV21-1 and TRBJ2-5; the table gives TRBD1 as D, unverified against the DNA. TRBV21-1 is labeled a pseudogene. This CDR3 has 14 residues. This CDR3 reads CASSKEQAQETQYF. The CDR3 DNA reads TGTGCCAGCAGCAAAGAGCAGGCCCAAGAGACCCAGTACTTC.

This chain uses TRBV10-1 with TRBJ2-3; 11 positions agree with TRBD2. The V gene end was trimmed by 10 bases and the J gene end by 1 base; junction bases not matched to a gene: 7. CDR3 length equals 15 residues. In germline, CDR1 is WNHNN, CDR2 SYGVQD (reference sequence). For the CDR3, the DNA is TGCGCCAAATTTCCGGGACTAGCGGGCACAGATACGCAGTATTTT. Its translation: CAKFPGLAGTDTQYF.

The chain links TRBV7-9 to TRBJ2-2; TRBD2 might be the D (6 bases). Germline V CDR1 and CDR2: SEHNR, FQNEAQ (reference sequence). The CDR3 length is 15 residues. V was cut by 3 bases and J by 5 bases, with 13 bases left in between. CDR3 in amino acids: CASSLGSSETGELFF. The CDR3, as DNA: TGTGCCAGCAGCTTGGGGTCTAGCGAGACCGGGGAGCTGTTTTTT.

The chain carries TRBV10-3 and TRBJ2-7, with TRBD2 as a possible D gene (6 bases). Germline V gene data show CDR1 as ENHRY and CDR2 as SYGVKD. V was pared by 2 bases and J by 3 bases, with 8 bases between. The CDR3 has 13 amino acids. The CDR3 protein is CAISERGIYEQYF. The CDR3 DNA reads TGTGCCATCAGTGAGCGGGGGATCTACGAGCAGTACTTC.

The J gene is TRBJ1-5, the V gene TRBV6-6, with TRBD1 identical over 9 bases. J was trimmed by 4 bases and V by 4 bases; bases with no gene match: 8. Looked up from germline, CDR1 is MNHNY and CDR2 is SVGAGI (reference sequence). The CDR3 runs 16 residues. CDR3 in amino acids: CASSLLPGTGNQPQHF. The CDR3 DNA follows: TGTGCCAGCAGTTTACTACCCGGGACAGGGAATCAGCCCCAGCATTTT.

The CDR3 DNA sequence: TGTGCCAGCAGTTCTACCGACAGGGCCCTGCCTAGCGGGAGTGTGGGTGATACGCAGTATTTT. This codes for CASSSTDRALPSGSVGDTQYF. The chain links TRBV28 to TRBJ2-3; 10 positions match TRBD2. The CDR3 is 21 residues long. V dropped 4 bases and J dropped 6; count of bases not matched to a gene: 25. The germline V gene has CDR1 MDHEN and CDR2 SYDVKM.

The chain carries TRBV5-1 and TRBJ2-1; possibly TRBD2 for D (5 bases). V was pared by 1 base and J by 11 bases, with 10 bases between. There are 12 residues in the CDR3. From germline, CDR1 is SGHRS and CDR2 YFSETQ. CDR3 loop: CASSLLGIKQFF. The CDR3 bases are TGCGCCAGCAGCTTGCTCGGGATAAAGCAGTTCTTC.

The chain carries TRBV7-2 and TRBJ1-5; D is unclear. The CDR3 loop spans 13 amino acids. The V gene lost 1 base and the J gene lost 7 bases, with 8 bases spanning the gap. Germline CDR1 SGHTA, CDR2 FQGNSA. CDR3 bases: TGTGCCAGCAGCTTAGGGGGAGGACAGCCCCAGCATTTT. This sequence encodes CASSLGGGQPQHF. Together with reference TRBV7-2 and TRBJ1-5, the CDR3 gives the full variable domain: GAGVSQSPSNKVTEKGKDVELRCDPISGHTALYWYRQSLGQGLEFLIYFQGNSAPDKSGLPSDRFSAERTGGSVSTLTIQRTQQEDSAVYLCASSLGGGQPQHFGDGTRLSIL.

V gene TRBV7-6 combines with J gene TRBJ2-3, with 11 bases that match TRBD2. Germline V CDR1 and CDR2: SGHVS, FNYEAQ. J lost 2 bases, V lost 1 base, and 8 bases had no gene match. The CDR3 is 18 amino acids. Written as DNA, the CDR3 is TGTGCCAGCAGCTTAGGTACTAGCGGGAGACGGACCACAGATACGCAGTATTTT. Its protein is CASSLGTSGRRTTDTQYF.

The gene calls are TRBV7-9 and TRBJ2-7, with a possible D match to TRBD2 (5 bases). In germline, CDR1 is SEHNR, CDR2 FQNEAQ (reference sequence). This CDR3 region has 14 residues. V lost 4 bases and J 3 bases, leaving 13 bases between the germline ends. The CDR3 bases are TGTGCCAGCAGCTCCCCGACTACTATCTACGAGCAGTACTTC. This encodes CASSSPTTIYEQYF.